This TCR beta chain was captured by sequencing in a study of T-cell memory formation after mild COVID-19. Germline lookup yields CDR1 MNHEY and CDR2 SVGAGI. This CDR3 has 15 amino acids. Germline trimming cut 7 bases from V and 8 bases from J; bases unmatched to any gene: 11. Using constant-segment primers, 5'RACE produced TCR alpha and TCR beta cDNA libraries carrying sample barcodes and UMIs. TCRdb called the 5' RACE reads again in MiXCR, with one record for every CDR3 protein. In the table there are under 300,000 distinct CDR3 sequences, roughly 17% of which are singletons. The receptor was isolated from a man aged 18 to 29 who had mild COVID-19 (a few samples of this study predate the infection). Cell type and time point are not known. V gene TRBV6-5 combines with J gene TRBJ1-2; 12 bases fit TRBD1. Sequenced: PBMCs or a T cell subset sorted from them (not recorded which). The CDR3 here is CASTQSGTGGSGYTF. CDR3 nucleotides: TGTGCCAGCACCCAGTCCGGGACAGGGGGCAGCGGCTACACCTTC.